Listed below are T cell receptor beta chains from one sample, sequenced in a study of tissue T cells after allogeneic stem cell transplantation. Sequencing was performed with immunoSEQ multiplex PCR; in TCRdb, only in-frame clones are kept and a portion is missing. The table lists some 43,000 clones, roughly 92% of them singletons, with approximately 3.6% in the top ten. This specimen was blood, taken before transplantation. The receptors come from a woman aged 35-75 years who later had graft-versus-host disease after an allogeneic stem cell transplant. Both conserved end residues are trimmed from each CDR3. D genes are given only for firm matches.

d_call | v_call | cdr3_aa
NA | TRBV27 | ASSLTGNQETQY
NA | TRBV18 | ASSPQGTGNTEAF
NA | TRBV3-1/TRBV3-2 | ASQRSGANVLT
TRBD1 | TRBV6-6 | ASGQGAKSNQPQH
TRBD2 | TRBV11-2 | ASSPRTSGYSQETQY
TRBD1 | TRBV18 | ASTTGVNTEAF
TRBD1 | TRBV6-5 | ASSSTGVVRGEQY
NA | TRBV3-1/TRBV3-2 | ASSHDTGSAEAF
NA | TRBV19 | ASNTGTNQPQH
TRBD1 | TRBV30 | AWKADRMTHEQY
NA | TRBV5-6 | ASSAGRYQETQY
TRBD1 | TRBV9 | ASSAEGRGPYNEQF
TRBD1 | TRBV19 | ASSIKTGTNSPLH
NA | TRBV28 | ASSQTGGSI
NA | TRBV12-3/TRBV12-4 | ASSSWYGTEAF
TRBD1 | TRBV18 | ASSPKTGDNSPLH
TRBD1 | TRBV18 | ASSADRVKNIQY